The 25 T cell receptor beta chains below were found in one sample sequenced in a study of blood T cell repertoires in COVID-19. Sequencing used immunoSEQ multiplex PCR; TCRdb keeps in-frame clones, though not all of them. The sample includes about 250,000 clones, roughly 80% of them seen just once. Sequencing was carried out using PBMCs or T cells enriched from blood (not recorded which). The source is a man between 40 and 49 years old who had been exposed to COVID-19.

The J gene is TRBJ2-1, the V gene TRBV19, with D possibly matching TRBD1 (5 bases). The CDR3 consists of 16 residues. Germline CDR1 reads LNHDA; CDR2 reads SQIVND (reference sequence). The ends were cut back, 3 bases at V and 5 bases at J, with 17 bases in the middle. The CDR3: CASSISTGPGNNEQFF. The CDR3 DNA follows: TGTGCCAGTAGTATTTCGACTGGACCAGGGAACAATGAGCAGTTCTTC.

The chain uses TRBV5-4 and TRBJ1-3; D gene ambiguous. Germline V lookup: CDR1 SGHNT, CDR2 YYREEE (reference sequence). The CDR3 spans 14 residues. Trimming left V 0 bases short and J 4 bases short, with 8 bases between. The CDR3 DNA reads TGTGCCAGCAGCTTGGGGGCGGGAGGAAACACCATATATTTT. Its translation is CASSLGAGGNTIYF.

This chain links TRBV6-5 with TRBJ2-7; D may be TRBD1 (6 bases). This CDR3 spans 13 amino acids. Trimming removed 5 bases from V and 4 bases from J, with 12 bases in between. CDR1 MNHEY and CDR2 SVGAGI come from the germline V gene. This chain's CDR3 is CASSKGHTYEQYF. Here the CDR3 DNA reads TGTGCCAGCAGTAAGGGACATACGTACGAGCAGTACTTC.

Turning to this clone: The junction shows a germline mismatch at one end, possibly a read error. The gene calls are TRBV5-8 and TRBJ1-6; 9 nucleotides line up with TRBD1. CDR1 and CDR2 from the germline V gene are SGHTS and YDEGEE. The CDR3 covers 14 residues. CDR3 nucleotides: TGTACCAGCGTCCGGACAGGGGTGGGTTCACCCCTCCACTTT. It codes for CTSVRTGVGSPLHF.

The CDR3 coding sequence is TGTGCCAGCAGTGCTACAGGGCTCGTCAAAGCGACCCAGTACTTC. This encodes CASSATGLVKATQYF. The chain employs TRBV2 and TRBJ2-5; a possible D gene is TRBD1 (6 bases). The CDR3 length is 15 residues. Germline V lookup: CDR1 SNHLY, CDR2 FYNNEI. The V and J ends lost 4 bases and 7 bases respectively, with 19 bases between them.

This rearrangement joins TRBV7-8 to TRBJ1-1; the D is unclear. Germline loops: CDR1 SGHVS, CDR2 FQNEAQ. V gave up 5 bases and J gave up 0 bases, with 7 bases separating them. The CDR3 is 13 residues long. CDR3 amino acids: CASSIRLNTEAFF. The DNA of the CDR3 is TGTGCCAGCAGCATCAGGTTGAACACTGAAGCTTTCTTT.

The V call is TRBV7-9, the J call TRBJ2-7; 15 bases fit TRBD2. Germline trimming cut 6 bases from V and 5 bases from J; bases unmatched to any gene: 14. Germline V gives CDR1 SEHNR, CDR2 FQNEAQ (reference sequence). The CDR3 runs 18 residues. CDR3 sequence (DNA): TGTGCCAGCAGTCCCGTTGGACTAGCGGGAGGGTCCTCAAACGAGCAGTACTTC. It codes for CASSPVGLAGGSSNEQYF. Full variable domain (missing parts from reference TRBV7-9 and TRBJ2-7): DTGVSQNPRHKITKRGQNVTFRCDPISEHNRLYWYRQTLGQGPEFLTYFQNEAQLEKSRLLSDRFSAERPKGSFSTLEIQRTEQGDSAMYLCASSPVGLAGGSSNEQYFGPGTRLTVT.

The chain combines TRBV2 with TRBJ2-1; 8 bases align to TRBD2. Germline CDR1 reads SNHLY; CDR2 reads FYNNEI. The CDR3 extends over 16 amino acids. V was clipped by 8 bases and J by 9 bases; unmatched bases: 18. CDR3 sequence reads: CASGDLLKREWGEQFF. CDR3 DNA: TGTGCCAGCGGGGATTTATTGAAGCGGGAGTGGGGTGAGCAGTTCTTC.

The chain has TRBV7-2 and TRBJ2-1, with TRBD2 matching over 7 bases. With 8 bases clipped from V and 3 bases from J, the junction kept 4 bases outside the gene matches. The CDR3 loop spans 13 amino acids. CDR1 is SGHTA, CDR2 FQGNSA, per germline. DNA of the CDR3: TGTGCCAGCGGGCGGGAGAGCTACAATGAGCAGTTCTTC. Residues: CASGRESYNEQFF.

Only a few counts were recorded for this clone. The chain is built from TRBV12-5 and TRBJ2-7; TRBD1 might be the D (6 bases). V lost 6 bases, J lost 2 bases, and 14 bases lay in between. Germline V gives CDR1 LGHNT, CDR2 FRNRAP. The CDR3 loop spans 14 amino acids. CDR3 sequence reads: CASGLGDNAYEQYF. The CDR3 DNA reads TGTGCTAGTGGGCTCGGGGACAATGCCTACGAGCAGTACTTC.

The rearrangement links TRBV19 to TRBJ2-7; D is perhaps TRBD1 (5 bases). V was clipped by 6 bases and J by 0 bases, with 15 bases between them. The CDR3 has 15 residues. The germline CDR1 and CDR2 sequences are LNHDA and SQIVND (reference sequence). CDR3 loop: CASSWGGQSSYEQYF. The CDR3 bases are TGTGCCAGTAGCTGGGGCGGCCAAAGCTCCTACGAGCAGTACTTC.

This clone was seen a single time. The chain combines TRBV7-9 with TRBJ2-7, with D perhaps matching TRBD1 (6 bases). Germline V lookup: CDR1 SEHNR, CDR2 FQNEAQ (reference sequence). Trimming cost V 1 base and J 0 bases, with 16 bases left between them. CDR3 length: 17 amino acids. The CDR3 bases are TGTGCCAGCAGCTTAGGTTTTGGAGACAGGACCTCCTACGAGCAGTACTTC. Residues: CASSLGFGDRTSYEQYF. Full variable domain (rest looked up from reference TRBV7-9 and TRBJ2-7): DTGVSQNPRHKITKRGQNVTFRCDPISEHNRLYWYRQTLGQGPEFLTYFQNEAQLEKSRLLSDRFSAERPKGSFSTLEIQRTEQGDSAMYLCASSLGFGDRTSYEQYFGPGTRLTVT.

This clone was seen a few times. The chain employs TRBV19 and TRBJ1-2; 7 bases map to TRBD1. V trimming: 3 bases; J trimming: 7 bases; junction bases outside the gene matches: 5. CDR3 length: 13 amino acids. Germline lookup yields CDR1 LNHDA and CDR2 SQIVND (reference sequence). The chain's CDR3 is CASSIKGALGYTF. CDR3 coding DNA: TGTGCCAGTAGTATTAAGGGGGCGCTTGGCTACACCTTC.

This chain links TRBV11-2 with TRBJ1-2; D is undetermined. Looked up from germline, CDR1 is SGHAT and CDR2 is FQNNGV. The V end lost 3 bases, the J end lost 7 bases, and 9 bases lay between the germline ends. The CDR3 extends over 12 amino acids. CDR3 sequence reads: CASSFASGGYTF. The CDR3 DNA reads TGTGCCAGCAGCTTTGCTTCGGGTGGCTACACCTTC.

The genes are TRBV10-1 and TRBJ1-6; 7 bases map to TRBD1. The CDR3 is 16 amino acids. Germline CDR1 and CDR2: WNHNN and SYGVQD (reference sequence). The junction had 14 bases not matched to a gene; V was cut back by 8 bases and J by 7 bases. Here the CDR3 reads CASLEPAQGNNSPLHF. The CDR3 nucleotides read TGCGCCAGCCTAGAGCCGGCACAGGGGAACAATTCACCCCTCCACTTT.

The rearrangement links TRBV6-5 to TRBJ1-5, with TRBD1 matching 7 bases. The CDR3 loop spans 13 amino acids. V dropped 6 bases and J dropped 6; count of bases not matched to a gene: 5. Germline lookup yields CDR1 MNHEY and CDR2 SVGAGI. The CDR3 region has the DNA TGTGCCAGCAGCCCAGGGGGAGCTCAGCCCCAGCATTTT. This codes for CASSPGGAQPQHF.

This clone was recorded once. The J gene is TRBJ2-3, the V gene TRBV6-5; 7 bases align to TRBD2. This CDR3 is 13 amino acids long. CDR1 is MNHEY, CDR2 SVGAGI, per germline. With 7 bases clipped from V and 5 bases from J, the junction kept 6 bases outside the gene matches. CDR3 loop: CASNTGGGDTQYF. The CDR3 nucleotides are TGTGCCAGCAATACGGGAGGAGGAGATACGCAGTATTTT.

This clone has a single count. CDR3 DNA: TGTGCCAGCAGTTGGGGGACAACGAACACTGAAGCTTTCTTT. Its protein product is CASSWGTTNTEAFF. V and J are TRBV6-5 and TRBJ1-1; a possible D gene is TRBD1 (6 bases). Trimming took 4 bases from V and 1 from J, leaving 10 bases between them. The CDR3 is 14 amino acids. Germline lookup yields CDR1 MNHEY and CDR2 SVGAGI.

The rearrangement uses TRBV7-9 and TRBJ2-5; 10 bases match TRBD2. The V and J ends lost 1 base and 7 bases, in that order; junction bases with no gene match: 9. Germline V gives CDR1 SEHNR, CDR2 FQNEAQ (reference sequence). CDR3 length: 16 amino acids. The CDR3 region is CASSLDLIAGGGTQYF. The CDR3 DNA sequence: TGTGCCAGCAGCTTAGACCTAATAGCGGGAGGTGGGACCCAGTACTTC.

The chain employs TRBV7-9 and TRBJ2-1, with 10 bases aligning to TRBD2. CDR1 and CDR2 from the germline V gene are SEHNR and FQNEAQ (reference sequence). This CDR3 is built from 14 residues. The junction had 10 bases not matched to a gene; V was cut back by 1 base and J by 16 bases. The CDR3 nucleotides are TGTGCCAGCAGCTTAGACCTAGCGGGGGCCCTCCTTTTCTTC. Translation gives CASSLDLAGALLFF.

This clone was seen a single time. The CDR3 DNA is TGCGCCAGCAGGGGACAGATGAACACTGAAGCTTTCTTT. The encoded protein is CASRGQMNTEAFF. The chain couples TRBV23-1 to TRBJ1-1, with TRBD1 identical over 7 bases. TRBV23-1 falls under the ORF class, with uncertain function. Trimming took 6 bases from V and 0 from J; bases not matched to a gene: 1. The CDR3 is made up of 13 amino acids.

Written as DNA, the CDR3 is TGTGCCAGCATCGGGGGGGGAGACTATGGCTACACCTTC. It translates to CASIGGGDYGYTF. V gene TRBV11-2 combines with J gene TRBJ1-2; D may be TRBD1 (5 bases). CDR3 length: 13 residues. The V end lost 7 bases, the J end lost 3 bases, and 12 bases lay between the germline ends. CDR1 is SGHAT and CDR2 is FQNNGV in the germline V gene.

The V gene is TRBV29-1, the J gene TRBJ2-5; D ambiguous. From germline, CDR1 is SQVTM and CDR2 ANQGSEA. CDR3 size: 15 residues. V lost 4 bases and J lost 2, with 17 bases in between. CDR3 loop: CSVVYVSTSQETQYF. CDR3 bases: TGCAGCGTTGTGTACGTCTCTACCTCACAAGAGACCCAGTACTTC.

CDR3 sequence (DNA): TGTGCCAGCAGCCAGCAGAACAGGGGGAGTAACTATGGCTACACCTTC. Translating gives CASSQQNRGSNYGYTF. The chain uses TRBV3-1 (or the pseudogene TRBV3-2) and TRBJ1-2, with 8 nucleotides matching TRBD1. This CDR3 is 16 amino acids long. In germline, CDR1 is LGHDT, CDR2 YNNKEL (reference sequence). Trimming removed 3 bases from V and 1 base from J; junction bases left unmatched: 7.

The chain couples TRBV15 to TRBJ2-3; D ambiguous. From germline, CDR1 is LNHNV and CDR2 YYDKDF (reference sequence). The germline V and J ends were trimmed by 7 bases and 2 bases, with 13 bases remaining between them. The CDR3 length is 14 residues. The DNA for the CDR3 is TGTGCCACCAAACCATTACAATCCACAGATACGCAGTATTTT. This codes for CATKPLQSTDTQYF.